The clone carrying this T cell receptor beta chain has more than one count but fewer than ten. The germline CDR1 and CDR2 sequences are SGDLS and YYNGEE. The V gene end was trimmed by 4 bases and the J gene end by 7 bases; junction bases not matched to a gene: 13. The length of the CDR3 is 15 residues. This sample was included in a study of T-cell reconstitution after alpha-beta-depleted transplantation in children. Unique molecular identifiers were built into the TCRbeta library. Each CDR3 protein gets one entry after TCRdb re-called the PCR reads with MiXCR. Seen here are 500,000 to 600,000 distinct CDR3 sequences, 20% to 30% observed once, and the top ten hold approximately 33%.

The chain employs TRBV9 and TRBJ1-1; 7 bases match TRBD1. Sample: PBMCs, taken before TCRalphabeta/CD19-depleted stem cell transplant. The sequence derives from a boy less than two years old with Wiskott-Aldrich syndrome, due to receive a stem cell transplant. This CDR3 is CASSPLTGTADEAFF. The CDR3 DNA sequence: TGTGCCAGCAGCCCCCTTACCGGGACAGCCGATGAAGCTTTCTTT.